The rows below give T cell receptor beta chains drawn from one sample of a study of siplizumab effects on memory and regulatory T cells. This table comes from immunoSEQ multiplex PCR, and its TCRdb copy is limited to in-frame clones, with some not included. Of around 87,000 clones in the sample, around 89% were seen once. Sequencing was performed on CD4+ T cells sorted from blood. The receptor set was obtained from a human donor in good health. CDR3s include the opening cysteine and the closing phenylalanine or tryptophan. Fields, in order: J gene, V gene, clone size, D gene, CDR3 protein, CDR3 DNA. The D gene is left open where the match is weak. Some rows mark clone size as missing; the rest say once, few, many or name a class of expanded clone.

J: TRBJ2-1; V: TRBV7-9; size: .; D: .; CDR3: CASSLVGEQFF; DNA: TGTGCCAGCAGCTTAGTTGGGGAGCAGTTCTTC
J: TRBJ2-7; V: TRBV11-3; size: .; D: .; CDR3: CASRVSYEQYF; DNA: TGTGCCAGCAGGGTCTCCTACGAGCAGTACTTC
J: TRBJ1-2; V: TRBV5-4; size: .; D: .; CDR3: CASSLVGGSYGYTF; DNA: TGTGCCAGCAGCTTGGTAGGCGGAAGCTATGGCTACACCTTC
J: TRBJ2-2; V: TRBV14; size: .; D: TRBD1; CDR3: CASSQEAGTVPGELFF; DNA: TGTGCCAGCAGCCAAGAGGCCGGGACAGTCCCCGGGGAGCTGTTTTTT
J: TRBJ1-5; V: TRBV9; size: .; D: .; CDR3: CASSVGAGGNQPQHF; DNA: TGTGCCAGCAGCGTAGGGGCGGGGGGCAATCAGCCCCAGCATTTT
J: TRBJ2-2; V: TRBV28; size: .; D: .; CDR3: CAIEGRYGGELFF; DNA: TGTGCCATCGAGGGCAGGTACGGCGGGGAGCTGTTTTTT
J: TRBJ1-5; V: TRBV6-1; size: .; D: .; CDR3: CASSAGVQPQHF; DNA: TGTGCCAGCAGCGCAGGGGTTCAGCCCCAGCATTTT
J: TRBJ2-2; V: TRBV28; size: .; D: .; CDR3: CASSLYQRSTGELFF; DNA: TGTGCCAGCAGTTTATACCAGCGGAGCACCGGGGAGCTGTTTTTT
J: TRBJ2-6; V: TRBV25-1; size: .; D: .; CDR3: CASTNSGANVLTF; DNA: TGTGCCAGCACCAACTCTGGGGCCAACGTCCTGACTTTC
J: TRBJ2-6; V: TRBV18; size: .; D: .; CDR3: CASSLGQMIIYKANVLTF; DNA: TGTGCCAGCTCACTCGGACAGATGATTATTTATAAGGCCAACGTCCTGACTTTC
J: TRBJ2-5; V: TRBV28; size: .; D: .; CDR3: CASRLSQGGETQYF; DNA: TGTGCCAGCAGACTAAGTCAGGGAGGCGAGACCCAGTACTTC
J: TRBJ2-7; V: TRBV7-9; size: .; D: .; CDR3: CASSFGGGYEQYF; DNA: TGTGCCAGCAGCTTCGGAGGGGGGTACGAGCAGTACTTC
J: TRBJ2-7; V: TRBV5-5; size: .; D: .; CDR3: CASSASSYEQYF; DNA: TGTGCCAGCAGCGCGAGCTCCTACGAGCAGTACTTC
J: TRBJ2-5; V: TRBV27; size: .; D: TRBD2; CDR3: CASHKFLAGGVETQYF; DNA: TGTGCCAGCCATAAGTTTCTAGCGGGAGGGGTAGAGACCCAGTACTTC
J: TRBJ1-2; V: TRBV5-5; size: .; D: TRBD1; CDR3: CASSPLDRSYYGYTF; DNA: TGTGCCAGCAGCCCCCTGGACAGGAGTTACTATGGCTACACCTTC
J: TRBJ2-5; V: TRBV5-4; size: .; D: .; CDR3: CASSLYQQHQEAQYF; DNA: TGTGCCAGCAGCTTATATCAACAGCATCAAGAGGCCCAGTACTTC
J: TRBJ2-5; V: TRBV10-2; size: .; D: TRBD2; CDR3: CASSSWTSGSETQYF; DNA: TGCGCCAGCAGTTCTTGGACTAGCGGGAGTGAGACCCAGTACTTC
J: TRBJ1-4; V: TRBV7-9; size: once; D: TRBD1; CDR3: CASSPRTGVGEKLFF; DNA: TGTGCCAGCAGCCCGAGGACAGGGGTGGGTGAAAAACTGTTTTTT
J: TRBJ2-3; V: TRBV27; size: once; D: TRBD2; CDR3: CASSRSGRAGAADTQYF; DNA: TGTGCCAGCAGTCGGAGCGGGAGGGCCGGGGCGGCAGATACGCAGTATTTT
J: TRBJ2-2; V: TRBV15; size: .; D: .; CDR3: CATSPSLQGELFF; DNA: TGTGCCACCAGCCCTTCGCTCCAAGGGGAGCTGTTTTTT
J: TRBJ2-6; V: TRBV30; size: .; D: .; CDR3: CALPGAGANVLTF; DNA: TGTGCTCTGCCCGGAGCTGGGGCCAACGTCCTGACTTTC
J: TRBJ2-1; V: TRBV6-1; size: .; D: .; CDR3: CASWTGGEQFF; DNA: TGTGCCAGCTGGACGGGCGGTGAGCAGTTCTTC
J: TRBJ2-3; V: TRBV28; size: .; D: .; CDR3: CAGSRGSTDTQYF; DNA: TGTGCCGGGTCACGAGGGAGCACAGATACGCAGTATTTT
J: TRBJ2-5; V: TRBV30; size: .; D: .; CDR3: CAWSGISQETQYF; DNA: TGTGCCTGGAGTGGAATATCCCAGGAGACCCAGTACTTC
J: TRBJ2-3; V: TRBV5-1; size: .; D: .; CDR3: CASNSYIRGADTQYF; DNA: TGCGCCAGCAACTCTTATATCAGGGGGGCAGATACGCAGTATTTT
J: TRBJ2-7; V: TRBV7-6; size: .; D: .; CDR3: CASSLAGTEESEQYF; DNA: TGTGCCAGCAGCTTAGCCGGGACTGAGGAGAGCGAGCAGTACTTC
J: TRBJ1-2; V: TRBV27; size: .; D: .; CDR3: CASSSPGGAVYGYTF; DNA: TGTGCCAGCAGTTCGCCCGGGGGCGCGGTCTATGGCTACACCTTC
J: TRBJ2-5; V: TRBV7-7; size: once; D: TRBD1; CDR3: CASSWDREETQYF; DNA: TGTGCTAGCAGCTGGGACAGAGAAGAGACCCAGTACTTC
J: TRBJ2-2; V: TRBV18; size: .; D: TRBD2; CDR3: CASSRRLAGGPNTGELFF; DNA: TGTGCCAGCTCACGCCGTCTAGCGGGAGGCCCGAACACCGGGGAGCTGTTTTTT